A selection of T cell receptor beta chains follows, all from one sample in a study of cytomegalovirus exposure and HLA in healthy donors. The protocol was immunoSEQ multiplex PCR, while the TCRdb copy is restricted to in-frame clones and leaves out a portion. The sample holds about 130,000 clones, approximately 69% seen once. Sequencing was carried out using PBMCs. These receptors were obtained from a man aged 35-49 years in good health and CMV-seropositive. The CDR3 runs from the conserved cysteine through the conserved F or W. The D gene is left open where the match is weak. Clone size is given for some rows only: seen once, a few or many times, or a class if the clone is expanded.

d_call j_call v_call clone_size cdr3_nt cdr3_aa
TRBD1 TRBJ2-3 TRBV19 NA TGTGCCAGTAGTCCAAGACCGGGACAGGGGTTAACAGATACGCAGTATTTT CASSPRPGQGLTDTQYF
NA TRBJ2-2 TRBV5-5 NA TGTGCCAGCAGCTCAGATATCGGAGAAAACACCGGGGAGCTGTTTTTT CASSSDIGENTGELFF
TRBD1 TRBJ1-4 TRBV5-1 NA TGCGCCAGCAGCTTCTTAGGGGGCCGGAGAGAAAAACTGTTTTTT CASSFLGGRREKLFF
NA TRBJ2-5 TRBV4-1 NA TGCGCCAGCAGCGGACCAGGGGTAGAGACCCAGTACTTC CASSGPGVETQYF
NA TRBJ2-2 TRBV21-1 NA TGTGCCAGCAGCAAAGCAGGGGAGGCTAGCGGGGTGAACACCGGGGAGCTGTTTTTT CASSKAGEASGVNTGELFF
NA TRBJ2-7 TRBV20-1 NA TGCAGTGCCCTAGCTAACGAGCAGTACTTC CSALANEQYF
NA TRBJ2-7 TRBV15 NA TGTGCCACCGGCGGAGGACAAGGCTTCTCCTACGAGCAGTACTTC CATGGGQGFSYEQYF
TRBD1 TRBJ2-7 TRBV9 NA TGTGCCAGCAGCCTTAGGGCCCAGGGGGCCTACGAGCAGTACTTC CASSLRAQGAYEQYF
NA TRBJ1-1 TRBV19 NA TGTGCCAGTACCCGCCCAGGCCAGAGACCAAACACTGAAGCTTTCTTT CASTRPGQRPNTEAFF
NA TRBJ2-2 TRBV7-2 NA TGTGCCAGCAGCTTAGGATTGGTAGCGAACGGGGAGCTGTTTTTT CASSLGLVANGELFF
TRBD1 TRBJ1-3 TRBV5-1 NA TGCGCCAGCAGCTCAACTACAGGGGGCCCCCGCTCTGGAAACACCATATATTTT CASSSTTGGPRSGNTIYF
NA TRBJ2-5 TRBV6-1 NA TGTGCCAGCAAAACTGGACAGTCCCAAGAGACCCAGTACTTC CASKTGQSQETQYF
NA TRBJ1-5 TRBV15 NA TGTGCCACCAGCAGAGACACAGGGTATAATCAGCCCCAGCATTTT CATSRDTGYNQPQHF
TRBD2 TRBJ2-5 TRBV7-2 NA TGTGCCAGCAGCCCCGTGGCTAGCGGGTCAGAGACCCAGTACTTC CASSPVASGSETQYF
NA TRBJ1-1 TRBV5-1 NA TGCGCCAGCAGCCCTCGGGGGGACACTGAAGCTTTCTTT CASSPRGDTEAFF
NA TRBJ2-7 TRBV2 once TGTGCCAGCAGTGGGGGGACTGGGGTCTCCGAGCAGTACTTC CASSGGTGVSEQYF
TRBD1 TRBJ1-1 TRBV6-1 NA TGTGCCAGCAGTGCCCGACAGGGGCGGGAAGCTTTCTTT CASSARQGREAFF
NA TRBJ1-5 TRBV6-1 NA TGTGCCAGCAGTGAAGCCTCCCTAAATCAGCCCCAGCATTTT CASSEASLNQPQHF
NA TRBJ1-1 TRBV28 NA TGTGCCAGCAGTTTCCCAGCTGAGGTATCTGAAGCTTTCTTT CASSFPAEVSEAFF
TRBD1 TRBJ1-1 TRBV7-9 NA TGTGCCAGCAGCAACTCCGGGACAGGGCTCACTGAAGCTTTCTTT CASSNSGTGLTEAFF
NA TRBJ1-5 TRBV19 few TGTGCCAGTACGTCCGGGAGCAATCAGCCCCAGCATTTT CASTSGSNQPQHF
TRBD2 TRBJ2-3 TRBV5-6 NA TGTGCCAGCAGCTTCCTAGCGGGAGGGCGGGGAGATACGCAGTATTTT CASSFLAGGRGDTQYF
TRBD1 TRBJ1-2 TRBV2 few TGTGCCAGCAGTAACCGGGACAGGGCTCGTAGTGGCTACACCTTC CASSNRDRARSGYTF
TRBD1 TRBJ2-5 TRBV27 NA TGTGCCAGCAGTCCCGGGACAGGGGGAGAGACCCAGTACTTC CASSPGTGGETQYF
NA TRBJ1-2 TRBV29-1 NA TGCAGCGGAGAGGGAGGGGGGGGCGCGAATGGCTACACCTTC CSGEGGGGANGYTF
TRBD2 TRBJ2-3 TRBV19 NA TGTGCCAGTAGTATAGATCATGAAACGGGGGGGGGCACAGATACGCAGTATTTT CASSIDHETGGGTDTQYF
NA TRBJ1-3 TRBV7-7 NA TGTGCCAGCAGCTTAGACCTAAACCCTGGAAACACCATATATTTT CASSLDLNPGNTIYF
NA TRBJ1-1 TRBV28 NA TGTGCCAGCAACCCATGGGGCGTTGGGAAGAACACTGAAGCTTTCTTT CASNPWGVGKNTEAFF
TRBD1 TRBJ1-5 TRBV6-6 NA TGTGCCAGCAGACAGGGGACTAGCAATCAGCCCCAGCATTTT CASRQGTSNQPQHF
NA TRBJ2-5 TRBV6-5 NA TGTGCCGGCAGTTACTCACAGGGAGGGCAAGAGACCCAGTACTTC CAGSYSQGGQETQYF
NA TRBJ1-4 TRBV6-5 NA TGTGCCAGCAGTTACCCGGACCGAGGGAGGGGTGAAAAACTGTTTTTT CASSYPDRGRGEKLFF
NA TRBJ1-1 TRBV6-5 NA TGTGCCAGCAGTCCCCGCAGGGAGAACACTGAAGCTTTCTTT CASSPRRENTEAFF
TRBD1 TRBJ1-1 TRBV19 NA TGTGCCAGTAGTTCATACCCGGGACAGTCGAACACTGAAGCTTTCTTT CASSSYPGQSNTEAFF
NA TRBJ1-3 TRBV29-1 few TGCAGCGTTGAACAGACTGGAAACACCATATATTTT CSVEQTGNTIYF
NA TRBJ2-5 TRBV9 NA TGTGCCAGCAGCCTGGGCACAGAAATCCAAGAGACCCAGTACTTC CASSLGTEIQETQYF
NA TRBJ2-1 TRBV27 NA TGTGCCAGCGCCATTTTGTTCGGGATCTACAATGAGCAGTTCTTC CASAILFGIYNEQFF
TRBD1 TRBJ1-2 TRBV28 NA TGTGCCAGCACCTCCGTTCTCCGGACAGGGGGCGTCGGCTACACCTTC CASTSVLRTGGVGYTF
NA TRBJ2-2 TRBV18 NA TGTGCCAGCTCACCGAGACTGAGCACCGGGGAGCTGTTTTTT CASSPRLSTGELFF
NA TRBJ2-1 TRBV5-6 NA TGTGCCAGCAGCTTCAGGGGTAGCTCCTACAATGAGCAGTTCTTC CASSFRGSSYNEQFF
TRBD1 TRBJ1-2 TRBV7-8 NA TGTGCCAGCAGCTCCGCGGAGGGGGCTAGCGGCTACACCTTC CASSSAEGASGYTF
NA TRBJ2-1 TRBV9 NA TGTGCCAGCAGCGTAGCGGCGCGGGTGAACTCCTACAATGAGCAGTTCTTC CASSVAARVNSYNEQFF
TRBD1 TRBJ1-2 TRBV18 NA TGTGCCAGCTCACCACTCGGGACAGTTTATGGCTACACCTTC CASSPLGTVYGYTF
NA TRBJ1-6 TRBV7-9 once TGTGCCAGCAGCTTAGACAGGTCACCCCTCCACTTT CASSLDRSPLHF
NA TRBJ1-5 TRBV6-6 NA TGTGCCAGCAGTCGGGAGAGGAGCAATCAGCCCCAGCATTTT CASSRERSNQPQHF